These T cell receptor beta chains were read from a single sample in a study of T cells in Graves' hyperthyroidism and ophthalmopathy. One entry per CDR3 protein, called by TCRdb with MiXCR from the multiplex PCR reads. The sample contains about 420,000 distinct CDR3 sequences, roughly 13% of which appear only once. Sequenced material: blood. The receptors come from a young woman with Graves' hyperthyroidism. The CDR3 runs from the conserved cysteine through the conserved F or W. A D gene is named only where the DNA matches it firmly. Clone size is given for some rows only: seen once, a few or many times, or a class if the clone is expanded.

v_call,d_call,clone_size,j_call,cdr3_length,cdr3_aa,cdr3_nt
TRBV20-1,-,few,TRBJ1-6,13,CSALRDGTSPLHF,TGCAGTGCTCTCCGGGACGGGACTTCACCCCTCCACTTT
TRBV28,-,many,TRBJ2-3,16,CASSLRNSASTDTQYF,TGTGCCAGCAGTTTACGGAACTCCGCTAGCACAGATACGCAGTATTTT
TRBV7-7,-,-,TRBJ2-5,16,CASSLAPTAKGETQYF,TGTGCTAGCAGCTTAGCGCCGACAGCTAAGGGAGAGACCCAGTACTTC
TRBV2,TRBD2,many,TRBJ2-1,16,CASRTSGRSSYNEQFF,TGTGCCAGCAGAACTAGCGGGAGGTCCTCGTACAATGAGCAGTTCTTC
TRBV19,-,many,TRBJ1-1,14,CASSRNNRDTEAFF,TGTGCCAGTAGTAGAAATAACAGGGACACTGAAGCTTTCTTT
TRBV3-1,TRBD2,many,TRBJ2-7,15,CASSQPAGVVYEQYF,TGTGCCAGCAGCCAACCAGCGGGAGTAGTGTACGAGCAGTACTTC
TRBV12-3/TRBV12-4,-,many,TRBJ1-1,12,CASKGTEAEAFF,TGTGCCAGCAAGGGCACGGAGGCTGAAGCTTTCTTT
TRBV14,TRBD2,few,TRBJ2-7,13,CASSQAGGGEQYF,TGTGCCAGCAGCCAAGCGGGAGGCGGAGAGCAGTACTTC
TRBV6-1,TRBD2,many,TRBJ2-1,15,CASTPLSGGYNEQFF,TGTGCCAGCACACCCCTGAGCGGGGGTTACAATGAGCAGTTCTTC
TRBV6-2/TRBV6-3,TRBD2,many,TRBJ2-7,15,CASSYSSSGTYEQYF,TGTGCCAGCAGTTACTCTTCTAGCGGTACCTACGAGCAGTACTTC
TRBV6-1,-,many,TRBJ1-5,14,CASSVFRSNQPQHF,TGTGCCAGCAGTGTTTTCCGTAGCAATCAGCCCCAGCATTTT
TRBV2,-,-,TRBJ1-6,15,CATLGPGSNNSPLHF,TGTGCCACCCTTGGGCCAGGGAGTAATAATTCACCCCTCCACTTT
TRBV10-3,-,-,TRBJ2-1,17,CAISESILREKDNEQFF,TGTGCCATCAGTGAGTCGATTCTTCGGGAGAAAGACAATGAGCAGTTCTTC
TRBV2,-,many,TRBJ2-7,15,CASSVYQIFSYEQYF,TGTGCCAGCAGTGTGTATCAGATTTTCTCCTACGAGCAGTACTTC
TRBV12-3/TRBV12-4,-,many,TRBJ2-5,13,CASSLNQKETQYF,TGTGCCAGCAGTTTAAATCAGAAAGAGACCCAGTACTTC
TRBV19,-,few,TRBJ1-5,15,CASSIQGRDNQPQHF,TGTGCCAGTAGTATCCAGGGGAGGGACAATCAGCCCCAGCATTTT
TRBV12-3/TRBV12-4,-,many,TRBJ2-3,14,CASSLVPLTDTQYF,TGTGCCAGCAGTTTAGTGCCGCTAACAGATACGCAGTATTTT
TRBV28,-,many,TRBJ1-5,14,CASSDLRVAQPQHF,TGTGCCAGCAGCGACCTCAGGGTCGCGCAGCCCCAGCATTTT
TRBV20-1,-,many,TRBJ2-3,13,CSATLLAGDTQYF,TGCAGTGCTACTCTACTTGCTGGAGATACGCAGTATTTT
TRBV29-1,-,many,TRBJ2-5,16,CSVEDLPGITVETQYF,TGCAGCGTTGAAGATCTTCCAGGGATTACCGTGGAGACCCAGTACTTC
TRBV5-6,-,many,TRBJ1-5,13,CASSLGRAQPQHF,TGTGCCAGCAGCCTGGGCAGGGCCCAGCCCCAGCATTTT
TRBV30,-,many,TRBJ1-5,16,CAWSVWGPTHNQPQHF,TGTGCCTGGAGTGTGTGGGGGCCTACCCACAATCAGCCCCAGCATTTT
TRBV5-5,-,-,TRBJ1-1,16,CASSSTALAPNTEAFF,TGTGCCAGCAGCTCCACAGCCCTAGCCCCAAACACTGAAGCTTTCTTT
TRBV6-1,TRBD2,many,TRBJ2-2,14,CASSSGTRGGELFF,TGTGCCAGCAGTTCCGGGACTAGAGGCGGGGAGCTGTTTTTT
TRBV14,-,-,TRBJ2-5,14,CASSPRQGLETQYF,TGTGCCAGCAGCCCCCGACAGGGACTAGAGACCCAGTACTTC
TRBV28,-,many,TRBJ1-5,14,CASIPTNRNQPQHF,TGTGCCAGCATACCAACCAACCGGAATCAGCCCCAGCATTTT
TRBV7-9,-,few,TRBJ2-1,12,CASSHGNNEQFF,TGTGCCAGTTCGCACGGCAACAATGAGCAGTTCTTC
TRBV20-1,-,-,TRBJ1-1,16,CSARGGNPALNTEAFF,TGCAGTGCTAGAGGGGGTAATCCGGCTCTGAACACTGAAGCTTTCTTT
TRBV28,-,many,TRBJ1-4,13,CASETATNEKLFF,TGTGCCAGCGAGACAGCAACTAATGAAAAACTGTTTTTT
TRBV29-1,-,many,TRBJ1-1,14,CSVEGAGVNTEAFF,TGCAGCGTTGAGGGTGCAGGGGTAAACACTGAAGCTTTCTTT
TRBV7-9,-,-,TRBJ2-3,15,CASSFVGSGTDTQYF,TGTGCCAGCAGCTTCGTCGGGAGTGGCACAGATACGCAGTATTTT
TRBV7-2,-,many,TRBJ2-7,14,CASSPQSGSSEQYF,TGTGCCAGCAGCCCCCAATCAGGGAGTAGCGAGCAGTACTTC
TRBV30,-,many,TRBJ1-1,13,CAWSLLGITEAFF,TGTGCCTGGAGTCTGCTGGGAATCACTGAAGCTTTCTTT
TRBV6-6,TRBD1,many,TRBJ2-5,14,CASSYQGVGETQYF,TGTGCCAGCAGTTATCAGGGGGTTGGGGAGACCCAGTACTTC
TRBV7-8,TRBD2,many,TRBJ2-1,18,CASSLAPSGASSYNEQFF,TGTGCCAGCAGCTTAGCTCCTAGCGGGGCAAGCTCCTACAATGAGCAGTTCTTC
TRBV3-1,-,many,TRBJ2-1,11,CASSGRGEQFF,TGTGCCAGCAGCGGACGTGGGGAGCAGTTCTTC
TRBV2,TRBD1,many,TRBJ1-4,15,CASSADRGVNEKLFF,TGTGCCAGCAGTGCCGACAGGGGAGTTAATGAAAAACTGTTTTTT
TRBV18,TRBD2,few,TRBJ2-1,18,CASSPPLAGGPGYNEQFF,TGTGCCAGCTCACCTCCACTAGCGGGAGGGCCGGGATACAATGAGCAGTTCTTC